The rows below give T cell receptor beta chains drawn from one sample of a study of blood T cell repertoires in COVID-19. Using immunoSEQ multiplex PCR, the repertoire was profiled, and TCRdb retains in-frame clones only, with some absent. The table shows more than 50,000 clones, with roughly 80% occurring only once. Sequencing used peripheral blood. Receptors originate from a woman aged 55-69 years with acute or convalescent COVID-19. Both conserved end residues are part of each CDR3. The D gene is left open where the match is weak. Size is omitted from some rows. Given values are once, few, many or a class for expanded clones.

TRBD1 | TRBJ2-7 | once | TRBV6-6 | CASRPGQGVYEQYF | TGTGCCAGCAGACCGGGACAGGGGGTTTACGAGCAGTACTTC
. | TRBJ1-4 | . | TRBV7-9 | CASSFRLRQADNEKLFF | TGTGCCAGCAGCTTTAGGCTACGACAGGCAGATAATGAAAAACTGTTTTTT
. | TRBJ1-1 | . | TRBV7-8 | CASSLRLGRGGTEAFF | TGTGCCAGCAGCTTAAGGTTGGGCAGGGGTGGCACTGAAGCTTTCTTT
TRBD1 | TRBJ1-4 | . | TRBV5-1 | CASSPDRVGEKLFF | TGCGCCAGCAGCCCGGACAGGGTGGGCGAAAAACTGTTTTTT
. | TRBJ1-1 | few | TRBV5-4 | CASSKGGNTEAFF | TGTGCCAGCAGCAAAGGGGGGAACACTGAAGCTTTCTTT
. | TRBJ1-2 | . | TRBV27 | CASRRTLRQGYGYTF | TGTGCCAGCAGGCGCACCCTCAGGCAGGGGTATGGCTACACCTTC
TRBD1 | TRBJ2-5 | . | TRBV24-1 | CATSERTGFVGTQYF | TGTGCCACCAGTGAGCGGACAGGGTTTGTCGGGACCCAGTACTTC
. | TRBJ1-6 | . | TRBV12-3/TRBV12-4 | CASSRLNNSPLHF | TGTGCCAGCAGCCGACTTAATAATTCACCCCTCCACTTT
. | TRBJ1-2 | . | TRBV14 | CASSQVHSNYGYTF | TGTGCCAGCAGCCAAGTACACAGTAACTATGGCTACACCTTC
. | TRBJ1-2 | . | TRBV3-1/TRBV3-2 | CASSHSNRDTPYAF | TGTGCCAGCAGCCATTCTAACCGGGACACCCCTTACGCCTTC
. | TRBJ2-1 | . | TRBV6-5 | CASSYSGAYNEQFF | TGTGCCAGCAGTTACAGCGGAGCTTACAATGAGCAGTTCTTC
TRBD1 | TRBJ1-2 | . | TRBV19 | CASSLQGDYGYTF | TGTGCCAGTAGCCTACAGGGGGACTATGGCTACACCTTC
. | TRBJ1-1 | . | TRBV2 | CASSGGSVVAEAFF | TGTGCCAGCAGCGGGGGTTCGGTAGTGGCTGAAGCTTTCTTT
. | TRBJ1-2 | . | TRBV18 | CASSGGLEGQVGYTF | TGTGCCAGCTCGGGCGGCCTGGAGGGGCAAGTTGGCTACACCTTC
TRBD1 | TRBJ1-1 | . | TRBV7-2 | CASSFDWTGLTEAFF | TGTGCCAGCAGCTTCGATTGGACAGGGCTTACTGAAGCTTTCTTT
. | TRBJ1-4 | once | TRBV21-1 | CATRPGQGVTNEKLFF | TGTGCCACCAGACCGGGACAGGGGGTCACTAATGAAAAACTGTTTTTT
. | TRBJ1-2 | . | TRBV30 | CAWSVPGGYGYTF | TGTGCCTGGAGTGTACCAGGTGGCTATGGCTACACCTTC
. | TRBJ1-5 | . | TRBV4-1 | CASSQGAASNQPQHF | TGCGCCAGCAGCCAAGGGGCAGCTAGCAATCAGCCCCAGCATTTT
TRBD2 | TRBJ2-5 | few | TRBV2 | CASMELAGQETQYF | TGTGCCAGCATGGAGCTAGCGGGCCAAGAGACCCAGTACTTC
. | TRBJ2-5 | . | TRBV2 | CASSPRGKFQETQYF | TGTGCCAGCAGTCCTAGGGGGAAGTTCCAAGAGACCCAGTACTTC